The 25 T cell receptor beta chains below come from one sample, sequenced in a study of tumor-infiltrating lymphocytes in primary liver carcinoma (dated by TCRdb to 2016 to 2017). Without any cell sorting, total RNA and DNA were co-extracted from about 20-30 mg of bulk tissue using the AllPrep DNA/RNA mini kit. The sequencing machine was an Illumina HiSeq 2500. TCRbeta-specific cDNA was reverse-transcribed from about 0.45 ug total RNA using a constant-region primer and ProtoScript II reverse transcriptase. TCRbeta libraries were built with three nested multiplex PCR rounds, a slightly modified ARM-PCR procedure. Each of the first two PCR rounds ran for about 10 cycles and used multiplex TRBV1-TRBV30 forward primers together with a Cbeta reverse primer. TCRdb reworked the public reads: Q25 trimming with fastp, MiXCR clone assembly, productive beta chains retained. Rows with a matching CDR3 protein are joined into one entry that keeps the most common DNA and genes. The sample table contains fewer than 250,000 distinct CDR3 sequences; only one count was recorded for 85% of them. In total, the top ten clones hold about a sixth of the sample.

Sequencing was done on a sample of tumor tissue from primary liver carcinoma. The receptors shown here come from a man aged 40-50 years with primary liver carcinoma and hepatitis B virus infection.

For this clonotype: An end of the junction does not agree with germline; a read error may underlie this. CDR3 in amino acids: CASSYSAGWVFYNEQFF. The CDR3 DNA is TGTGCCAGTAGTTACTCCGCGGGGTGGGTGTTCTACAATGAGCAGTTCTTC. The chain has TRBV6-5 and TRBJ2-1; D perhaps matches TRBD2 (6 bases). The CDR3 runs 17 residues. Looked up from germline, CDR1 is MNHEY and CDR2 is SVGAGI.

As for this clonotype: A much bigger clone sits one base away, suggesting this may be a read error. The V gene is TRBV28, the J gene TRBJ1-5, with D perhaps matching TRBD1 (5 bases). The CDR3 runs 13 residues. Germline V gene data show CDR1 as MDHEN and CDR2 as SYDVKM. V lost 7 bases, J lost 7 bases, and 14 bases lay in between. The CDR3 bases are TGTGCCAGCACCGAAGACAGTATCCAGCCCCAGCATTTT. Protein product: CASTEDSIQPQHF.

The chain joins TRBV12-3 or TRBV12-4 to TRBJ2-7; 8 bases are shared with TRBD1. V was clipped by 5 bases and J by 3 bases; unmatched bases: 3. The CDR3 extends over 13 amino acids. CDR3 sequence: CASSGTGYYEQYF. As DNA, the CDR3 is TGTGCCAGCAGTGGGACAGGATACTACGAGCAGTACTTC.

The V call is TRBV11-2, the J call TRBJ2-1; TRBD2 aligns across 9 bases. V gave up 10 bases and J gave up 8 bases; unmatched junction bases: 18. From germline, CDR1 is SGHAT and CDR2 FQNNGV. The CDR3 has 16 amino acids. CDR3 DNA: TGTGCCAACACAAGTAGCGGGAGCTCACAAAGCTATGAGCAGTTCTTC. Translated, it gives CANTSSGSSQSYEQFF.

This clonotype was counted only a few times. This rearrangement joins TRBV6-5 to TRBJ2-7; tentatively, D is TRBD2 (6 bases). V lost 4 bases, J lost 4 bases, and 11 bases lay in between. Germline lookup yields CDR1 MNHEY and CDR2 SVGAGI. The CDR3 has 13 residues. In nucleotides, the CDR3 is TGTGCCAGCAGTTTCGGTCTAGCGTACGAGCAGTACTTC. It yields the protein CASSFGLAYEQYF.

Details on this clonotype: A junction end diverges from the germline sequence, so it may reflect a read error. J is TRBJ1-6 and V is TRBV11-1; tentative D call: TRBD1 (5 bases). The CDR3 extends over 13 amino acids. The germline V gene encodes CDR1 SGHAT and CDR2 FQDESV (reference sequence). DNA for the CDR3: TGTGCCATCAGCCGGACATTGGTTTCACTCCTCCACTTT. Protein: CAISRTLVSLLHF.

On this clonotype itself: One end of the junction fails to match germline, which may point to a read error. The chain is built from TRBV29-1 and TRBJ2-5; TRBD2 matches 7 bases. The CDR3 runs to 14 residues. Germline CDR1 is SQVTM and CDR2 is ANQGSEA. The CDR3 DNA follows: TGCAGCGATGATTTCGCGGGAGAGGGGAAGACACAGCACTTC. As protein: CSDDFAGEGKTQHF.

The chain has TRBV29-1 and TRBJ2-1, with D maybe TRBD2 (5 bases). Germline CDR1 and CDR2: SQVTM and ANQGSEA. Deletions cut 3 bases from V and 5 bases from J, with 14 bases between. This CDR3 is 14 amino acids long. The CDR3 nucleotides are TGCAGCGTTGACGTCGCGGGCCTCAACAATGAGCAGTTCTTC. The encoded protein is CSVDVAGLNNEQFF.

This clonotype was seen a single time. Its ends do not fully match the called genes, so a read error is possible. The CDR3 here is CASSFSVQQVQETQYF. The CDR3 DNA sequence: TGTGCCAGTAGTTTTTCGGTGCAACAAGTCCAAGAGACCCAGTACTTC. The chain couples TRBV12-3 or TRBV12-4 to TRBJ2-5; D gene ambiguous. The CDR3 covers 16 residues.

In this sample, this clonotype turned up a few times. The chain uses TRBV25-1 and TRBJ2-3, with unresolved D. The CDR3 consists of 11 residues. V lost 5 bases and J 5 bases, leaving 5 bases between the germline ends. Germline V gene data show CDR1 as MGHDK and CDR2 as SYGVNS. CDR3 coding DNA: TGTGCCAGCAGTACGGTAGATACGCAGTATTTT. Translating it yields CASSTVDTQYF. Filled out from reference TRBV25-1 and TRBJ2-3, the complete variable domain reads EADIYQTPRYLVIGTGKKITLECSQTMGHDKMYWYQQDPGMELHLIHYSYGVNSTEKGDLSSESTVSRIRTEHFPLTLESARPSHTSQYLCASSTVDTQYFGPGTRLTVL.

On this clonotype itself: A clone one base away is much larger, so this may be a read error. This chain links TRBV6-1 with TRBJ2-5, with 7 bases fitting TRBD2. The CDR3 extends over 15 amino acids. From germline, CDR1 is MNHNS and CDR2 SASEGT. The CDR3 DNA sequence: TGTGTCAGCAGTGAAGCAACGGGGGGACAAGAGACCCAGTACTTC. It specifies CVSSEATGGQETQYF.

Worth noting for this clonotype: The conserved phenylalanine or tryptophan is not found at the CDR3 terminus, so this likely reflects a read error. This chain links TRBV12-3 or TRBV12-4 with TRBJ2-2; 11 bases are a match to TRBD2. This CDR3 spans 15 amino acids. This CDR3 reads CASTLTSGNAGELFI. The DNA for the CDR3 is TGTGCAAGCACCCTGACTAGCGGGAACGCCGGGGAGCTGTTTATT.

To note about this clonotype: The conserved phenylalanine or tryptophan normally closing the CDR3 is absent here, so this likely arose from a read error. The DNA is omitted, as the CDR3 cannot be located on it reliably, and the CDR3 follows TCRdb's listing. This chain connects TRBV6-2 or TRBV6-3 to TRBJ2-3; the table's D call of TRBD2 was not tested on the DNA. The germline V gene has CDR1 MNHEY and CDR2 SVGEGT. The CDR3 totals 13 residues, both ends included. The CDR3 loop reads CASSSMRDGRQFI.

On this clonotype: Compared with germline, one end of the junction differs, possibly owing to a read error. J is TRBJ1-2 and V is TRBV4-2, with a weak D call TRBD1 (5 bases). This CDR3 is built from 14 residues. Germline V gene data show CDR1 as LGHNA and CDR2 as YNFKEQ. The CDR3 loop is CPSSKDRTGWGYTF. The CDR3 region has the DNA TGTCCCAGCAGCAAAGATCGAACAGGCTGGGGCTACACCTTC.

For this clonotype: One end of the junction is discordant with germline, which a read error may explain. The CDR3 coding sequence is TGCAGCCTTGAGACAGGGTGTAATCAGCCCCAGCATTTT. Protein product: CSLETGCNQPQHF. This sequence joins TRBV29-1 and TRBJ1-5; TRBD1 agrees at 7 bases. The CDR3 is 13 residues long. Germline CDR1 is SQVTM and CDR2 is ANQGSEA.

For this clonotype: Germline and junction disagree at one end, which may indicate a read error. This chain links TRBV5-1 with TRBJ1-1; 9 bases are shared with TRBD1. Germline V gives CDR1 SGHRS, CDR2 YFSETQ. The CDR3 is made up of 17 amino acids. CDR3 amino acids: CASSLNPPGQGHTGAFF. Written as DNA, the CDR3 is TGCGCCAGCAGCCTCAACCCCCCGGGACAGGGACACACTGGAGCTTTCTTT.

The chain recombines TRBV7-2 with TRBJ1-5; D is unresolved. The germline CDR1 and CDR2 sequences are SGHTA and FQGNSA. There are 13 residues in the CDR3. Deletions cut 3 bases from V and 5 bases from J, with 8 bases between. As DNA, the CDR3 is TGTGCCAGCAGCTTCCTCACCGATCAGCCCCAGCATTTT. The encoded protein is CASSFLTDQPQHF.

On this clonotype: The junction shows a germline mismatch at one end, possibly a read error. The J gene is TRBJ2-3, the V gene TRBV5-4, with TRBD1 identical over 7 bases. The CDR3 sequence is 11 residues long. Per germline, CDR1 SGHNT and CDR2 YYREEE (reference sequence). Here the CDR3 reads CASNQNGRTGF. In DNA form, the CDR3 reads TGTGCCAGCAACCAGAACGGAAGGACAGGTTTT.

This chain links TRBV5-6 with TRBJ2-3; 9 nucleotides agree with TRBD1. V dropped 6 bases and J dropped 3; count of bases not matched to a gene: 11. This CDR3 comprises 16 residues. Germline V gene sequence: CDR1 SGHDT, CDR2 YYEEEE. The CDR3 loop is CASNIYRGPRTDTQYF. The CDR3 nucleotides are TGTGCCAGCAACATCTACAGGGGGCCTAGAACAGATACGCAGTATTTT.

This clonotype was seen only once. CDR3 amino acids: CASSLEMAGAIQPQHF. CDR3 DNA sequence: TGTGCCAGCAGCTTAGAGATGGCAGGGGCCATTCAGCCCCAGCATTTT. The chain links TRBV7-2 to TRBJ1-5; D is possibly TRBD1 (6 bases). Germline V gene lookup returns CDR1 SGHTA and CDR2 FQGNSA. The CDR3 sequence is 16 residues long. V gave up 1 base and J gave up 6 bases, with 16 bases separating them.

The chain has TRBV7-9 and TRBJ1-1; no clear D gene. The germline V and J ends were trimmed by 1 base and 1 base, with 7 bases remaining between them. This CDR3 region has 14 residues. In germline, CDR1 is SEHNR, CDR2 FQNEAQ (reference sequence). The CDR3: CASSLGKANTEAFF. In nucleotides, the CDR3 is TGTGCCAGCAGCTTAGGGAAAGCGAACACTGAAGCTTTCTTT.

On this clonotype itself: One end of the junction varies from germline; a read error may be responsible. The genes are TRBV11-3 and TRBJ1-5, with D tentatively TRBD1 (5 bases). Germline lookup yields CDR1 SGHNT and CDR2 YENEEA. The CDR3 extends over 15 amino acids. CDR3 nucleotide sequence: TGTGACAGCAGTTTAGATCTGGGGGTGCCTCAGCCCCAGCATTTT. Protein sequence: CDSSLDLGVPQPQHF.

This clonotype turned up a few times. Just one base apart from a much larger clone, this may be a read error. The V and J genes are TRBV5-1 and TRBJ1-1; possibly TRBD1 for D (5 bases). Per germline, CDR1 SGHRS and CDR2 YFSETQ. The CDR3 runs 13 residues. The ends were cut back, 2 bases at V and 7 bases at J, with 12 bases in the middle. CDR3 amino acids: CASSFEEDNEAFF. The CDR3 DNA sequence: TGCGCCAGCAGCTTCGAGGAGGACAATGAAGCTTTCTTT.

The chain carries TRBV12-3 or TRBV12-4 and TRBJ1-3; TRBD1 matches at 8 bases. This CDR3 region has 16 residues. V trimming: 7 bases; J trimming: 0 bases; junction bases outside the gene matches: 8. The CDR3 spells CASNLGTGHSGNTIYF. CDR3 DNA: TGTGCCAGCAATTTGGGGACAGGCCACTCTGGAAACACCATATATTTT.

A remark on this clonotype: A much larger clonotype is one base distant, so this may be a read error. V and J are TRBV28 and TRBJ2-7; 7 bases line up with TRBD1. CDR3 size: 16 residues. Trimming cost V 6 bases and J 2 bases; bases outside gene matches: 13. Germline CDR1 MDHEN, CDR2 SYDVKM. In DNA form, the CDR3 reads TGTGCCAGCAGGTCAAGCTGGAACAGGGGTACCTACGAGCAGTACTTC. Translation: CASRSSWNRGTYEQYF.